The source of this TCR beta chain is a study of sequential checkpoint blockade in melanoma. Turning to the study itself: After both sequences, patients received maintenance nivolumab.

Produced via immunoSEQ multiplex PCR; TCRdb's table is partial and in-frame only. The sample holds around 19,000 clones; roughly 72% are singletons and the top ten take about 20%. Germline V gives CDR1 SGHAT, CDR2 FQNNGV. CDR3 length: 12 amino acids. V was pared by 2 bases and J by 13 bases, with 11 bases between. Noted treatment: randomized to nivolumab then ipilimumab (arm A) or the reverse (arm B). DNA-damaging chemotherapy had not been given to any patient beforehand. The TCR sequence derives from a human donor with melanoma. V usage is TRBV11-2 and J usage is TRBJ1-4; a possible D gene is TRBD1 (6 bases). Sequencing was performed on CD8+ T cells sorted from blood (inferred from file names), taken from a patient given nivolumab and ipilimumab in sequence. The DNA for the CDR3 is TGTGCCAGCAGCTTAACAGGGATTGGACTGTTTTTT. It codes for CASSLTGIGLFF.